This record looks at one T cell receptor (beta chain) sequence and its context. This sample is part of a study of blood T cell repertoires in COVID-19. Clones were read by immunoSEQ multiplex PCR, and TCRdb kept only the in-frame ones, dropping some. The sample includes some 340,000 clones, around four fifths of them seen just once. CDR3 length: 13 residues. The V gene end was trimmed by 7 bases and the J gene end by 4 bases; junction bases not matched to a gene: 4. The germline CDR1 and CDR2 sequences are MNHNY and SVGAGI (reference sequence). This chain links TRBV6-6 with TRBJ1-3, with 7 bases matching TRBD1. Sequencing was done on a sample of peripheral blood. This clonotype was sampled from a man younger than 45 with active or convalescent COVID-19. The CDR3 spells CASNPTGGNTIYF. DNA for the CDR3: TGTGCCAGCAACCCGACAGGGGGAAACACCATATATTTT.